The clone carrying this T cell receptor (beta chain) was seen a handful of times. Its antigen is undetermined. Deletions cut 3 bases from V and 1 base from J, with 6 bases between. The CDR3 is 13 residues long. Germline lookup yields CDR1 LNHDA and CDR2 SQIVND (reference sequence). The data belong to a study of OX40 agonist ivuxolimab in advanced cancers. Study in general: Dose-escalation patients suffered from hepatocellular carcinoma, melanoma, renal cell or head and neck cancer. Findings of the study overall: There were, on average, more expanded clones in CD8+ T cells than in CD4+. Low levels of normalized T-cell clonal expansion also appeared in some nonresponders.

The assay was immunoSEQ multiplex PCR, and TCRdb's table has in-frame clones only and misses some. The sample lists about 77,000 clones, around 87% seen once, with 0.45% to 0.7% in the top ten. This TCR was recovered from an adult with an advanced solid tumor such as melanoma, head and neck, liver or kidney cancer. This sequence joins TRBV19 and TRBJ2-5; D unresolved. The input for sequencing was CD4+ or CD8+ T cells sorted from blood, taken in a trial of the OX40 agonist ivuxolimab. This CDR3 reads CASSIAPQETQYF. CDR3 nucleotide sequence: TGTGCCAGTAGTATCGCGCCCCAAGAGACCCAGTACTTC.